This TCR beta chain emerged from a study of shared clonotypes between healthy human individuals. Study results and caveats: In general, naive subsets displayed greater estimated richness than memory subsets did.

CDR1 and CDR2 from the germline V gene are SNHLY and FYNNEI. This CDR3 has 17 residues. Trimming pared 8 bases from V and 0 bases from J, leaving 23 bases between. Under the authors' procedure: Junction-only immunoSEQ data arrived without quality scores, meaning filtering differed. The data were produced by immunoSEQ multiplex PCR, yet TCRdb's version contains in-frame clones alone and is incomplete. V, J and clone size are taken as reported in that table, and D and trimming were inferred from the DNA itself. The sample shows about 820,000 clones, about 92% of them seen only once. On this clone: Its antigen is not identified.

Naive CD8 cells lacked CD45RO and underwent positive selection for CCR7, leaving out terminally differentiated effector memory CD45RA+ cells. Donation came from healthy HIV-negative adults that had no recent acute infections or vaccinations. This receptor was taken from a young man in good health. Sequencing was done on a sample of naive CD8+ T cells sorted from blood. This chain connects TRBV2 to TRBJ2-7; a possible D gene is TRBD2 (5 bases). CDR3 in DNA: TGTGCCAGCCATTTTGCCAGTAGCGATATCAGCTCCTACGAGCAGTACTTC. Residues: CASHFASSDISSYEQYF.